This TCR beta chain was captured in a study of radiotherapy plus CTLA-4 blockade in lung cancer. Study-level background: Under 20% of patients responded objectively, and 25% to 40% achieved disease control. Study observations and caveats: Tumor-origin TCR clones grew in blood after radiotherapy plus ipilimumab.

CTLA-4 blockade with ipilimumab, together with focal radiation, was given to patients with chemo-refractory metastatic non-small-cell lung cancer. The protocol was immunoSEQ multiplex PCR, while the TCRdb copy is restricted to in-frame clones and leaves out a portion. The sample records some 110,000 clones, under 90% being singletons. The CDR3 is made up of 14 amino acids. CDR1 and CDR2 (germline): SGHTA, FQGNSA. The V gene end was trimmed by 1 base and the J gene end by 8 bases; junction bases not matched to a gene: 3. In the case of this clone: Its antigen remains unknown.

The sequenced sample was peripheral blood, obtained from a patient treated with radiotherapy plus ipilimumab. The genes are TRBV7-2 and TRBJ1-1; TRBD1 matches at 11 bases. The origin of this receptor is a human donor with non-small cell lung cancer that progressed on radiotherapy plus ipilimumab. Some clones in this sample may be carry-over from other donors' samples. In DNA, the CDR3 is TGTGCCAGCAGCTTAGAGCGGGACAGGGGGGAAGCTTTCTTT. It codes for CASSLERDRGEAFF.